Listed below are T cell receptor beta chains from one sample, sequenced in a study of blood T cell repertoires in COVID-19. Here immunoSEQ multiplex PCR was the method, and the copy in TCRdb shows in-frame clones only, minus some. The table has some 52,000 clones, 85% to 90% seen once. The sequencing sample was made of peripheral blood. The source is a man in his 70s with acute or convalescent COVID-19. Each CDR3 is given with its conserved first and last residue. D genes are given only for firm matches. Rows may omit the clone size; those that give it use once, few, many or a size class.

j_call	clone_size	v_call	d_call	cdr3_aa	cdr3_nt
TRBJ1-3	-	TRBV4-1	-	CASTRRGLQGVNTIYF	TGCGCCAGCACCCGGCGAGGACTACAAGGGGTAAACACCATATATTTT
TRBJ1-6	-	TRBV28	TRBD1	CASSLGTGGNSPLHF	TGTGCCAGCAGTCTCGGGACAGGGGGCAATTCACCCCTCCACTTT
TRBJ1-5	few	TRBV5-6	-	CASSAGMGQPQHF	TGTGCCAGCAGCGCCGGGATGGGACAGCCCCAGCATTTT
TRBJ2-1	-	TRBV7-9	-	CASSLVGSPYNEQFF	TGTGCCAGCAGCTTAGTGGGCTCACCGTACAATGAGCAGTTCTTC
TRBJ2-7	-	TRBV2	-	CASRKGGASYEQYF	TGTGCCAGCAGGAAGGGGGGGGCTTCCTACGAGCAGTACTTC
TRBJ1-1	-	TRBV7-2	-	CASSLVVNTEAFF	TGTGCCAGCAGCTTAGTAGTCAACACTGAAGCTTTCTTT
TRBJ1-5	few	TRBV15	-	CATSRFTGGNQPQHF	TGTGCCACCAGCAGATTCACGGGGGGCAATCAGCCCCAGCATTTT
TRBJ1-4	-	TRBV6-5	-	CASRRVLNEKLFF	TGTGCCAGCAGACGGGTCCTTAATGAAAAACTGTTTTTT
TRBJ1-3	-	TRBV7-6	-	CASSSGAASSGNTIYF	TGTGCCAGCAGCTCAGGGGCTGCGAGCTCTGGAAACACCATATATTTT
TRBJ2-1	-	TRBV7-2	TRBD1	CASSLWTGDNEQFF	TGTGCCAGCAGCTTATGGACAGGGGACAATGAGCAGTTCTTC
TRBJ1-2	-	TRBV28	-	CASSPGFRNGYTF	TGTGCCAGCAGCCCAGGGTTTCGGAATGGCTACACCTTC
TRBJ2-3	-	TRBV4-3	-	CASSQETAAYDTQYF	TGCGCCAGCAGCCAAGAAACTGCCGCCTATGATACGCAGTATTTT
TRBJ1-6	-	TRBV3-1/TRBV3-2	-	CASSQMSSYNSPLHF	TGTGCCAGCAGCCAAATGAGCTCCTATAATTCACCCCTCCACTTT
TRBJ2-1	-	TRBV4-3	TRBD2	CASSRGLTSGRTHEQFF	TGCGCCAGCAGCCGCGGCCTTACTAGCGGGAGAACGCATGAGCAGTTCTTC
TRBJ2-1	-	TRBV7-6	TRBD2	CASSFTGGTYNEQFF	TGTGCCAGCAGTTTCACCGGGGGGACCTACAATGAGCAGTTCTTC
TRBJ2-4	once	TRBV18	-	CASSPSGGENIQYF	TGTGCCAGCTCACCTAGCGGAGGGGAAAACATTCAGTACTTC
TRBJ1-5	few	TRBV28	-	CASSLGGNSNQPQHF	TGTGCCAGCAGTTTGGGAGGGAATAGCAATCAGCCCCAGCATTTT
TRBJ1-2	-	TRBV6-6	TRBD1	CASNNRDRGYGYTF	TGTGCCAGCAACAACCGGGACAGGGGCTATGGCTACACCTTC
TRBJ2-1	-	TRBV27	-	CASSLNWEGDNEQFF	TGTGCCAGCAGTTTAAATTGGGAGGGGGACAATGAGCAGTTCTTC
TRBJ1-1	-	TRBV4-1	-	CASSQEVGRNTEAFF	TGCGCCAGCAGCCAAGAGGTGGGCAGGAACACTGAAGCTTTCTTT
TRBJ1-1	-	TRBV5-6	TRBD1	CASSFRQGVTEAFF	TGTGCCAGCAGCTTCAGGCAGGGGGTCACTGAAGCTTTCTTT
TRBJ1-5	-	TRBV5-6	TRBD1	CASSEGQGVQPQHF	TGTGCCAGCAGTGAAGGACAGGGGGTACAGCCCCAGCATTTT
TRBJ1-5	few	TRBV7-2	TRBD1	CASSPRTGGTQPQHF	TGTGCCAGCAGCCCGCGGACAGGGGGGACTCAGCCCCAGCATTTT
TRBJ1-5	-	TRBV19	TRBD1	CASSIRTGGYGSPQHF	TGTGCCAGTAGTATAAGGACAGGGGGCTACGGTTCGCCCCAGCATTTT
TRBJ1-3	-	TRBV14	-	CASSQYEGDTIYF	TGTGCCAGCAGCCAGTATGAAGGAGACACCATATATTTT
TRBJ2-3	once	TRBV4-3	-	CASSQSTAGFSNTQYF	TGCGCCAGCAGCCAATCCACAGCGGGTTTTTCGAATACGCAGTATTTT
TRBJ2-6	-	TRBV5-6	-	CASSLLQGTGANVLTF	TGTGCCAGCAGCTTGCTACAGGGAACTGGGGCCAACGTCCTGACTTTC
TRBJ2-5	once	TRBV5-1	TRBD1	CASSQGQGARETQYF	TGCGCCAGCAGCCAAGGACAGGGGGCGCGGGAGACCCAGTACTTC
TRBJ1-1	-	TRBV28	-	CATHRVGNTEAFF	TGTGCCACCCACAGGGTAGGTAACACTGAAGCTTTCTTT
TRBJ1-1	-	TRBV18	-	CASSPDADTEAFF	TGTGCCAGCTCACCCGATGCGGACACTGAAGCTTTCTTT
TRBJ1-2	-	TRBV7-3	TRBD1	CASSSKQGDGYTF	TGTGCCAGCAGCTCAAAACAGGGGGACGGCTACACCTTC
TRBJ2-3	-	TRBV3-1/TRBV3-2	-	CASSQEVGGPTDTQYF	TGTGCCAGCAGCCAAGAGGTGGGGGGGCCGACAGATACGCAGTATTTT
TRBJ2-3	-	TRBV7-3	-	CASSFFTDTQYF	TGTGCCAGCAGCTTCTTCACAGATACGCAGTATTTT
TRBJ2-1	-	TRBV6-5	TRBD2	CASWVGTSGNNEQFF	TGTGCCAGCTGGGTTGGGACTAGCGGTAACAATGAGCAGTTCTTC
TRBJ1-1	-	TRBV2	TRBD1	CASRTQGLTEAFF	TGTGCCAGCAGGACACAGGGGTTGACTGAAGCTTTCTTT
TRBJ2-3	-	TRBV19	-	CASSVTGKHTDTQYF	TGTGCCAGTAGTGTCACAGGGAAGCACACAGATACGCAGTATTTT
TRBJ2-1	-	TRBV13	TRBD2	CASSQLAGDGDEQFF	TGTGCCAGCAGCCAACTAGCGGGAGATGGCGATGAGCAGTTCTTC
TRBJ2-1	-	TRBV6-2/TRBV6-3	-	CASSGDSHEQFF	TGTGCCAGCAGTGGAGATTCACATGAGCAGTTCTTC
TRBJ1-1	-	TRBV9	-	CASSARVRNTEAFF	TGTGCCAGCAGCGCCCGAGTAAGAAACACTGAAGCTTTCTTT
TRBJ2-2	-	TRBV28	TRBD1	CASSRRQGYTGELFF	TGTGCCAGCAGTCGCCGACAGGGGTACACCGGGGAGCTGTTTTTT
TRBJ1-6	-	TRBV7-2	-	CASSLRRGGMDSPLHF	TGTGCCAGCAGCTTACGTAGGGGAGGTATGGATTCACCCCTCCACTTT
TRBJ2-5	-	TRBV12-3/TRBV12-4	-	CASSLWGEETQYF	TGTGCCAGCAGTTTGTGGGGGGAAGAGACCCAGTACTTC
TRBJ1-1	-	TRBV7-2	-	CASSLVPVNTEAFF	TGTGCCAGCAGCTTAGTTCCGGTGAACACTGAAGCTTTCTTT
TRBJ1-4	once	TRBV3-1/TRBV3-2	TRBD1	CASSRRQGGEKLFF	TGTGCCAGCAGTCGCAGACAGGGTGGGGAAAAACTGTTTTTT
TRBJ1-6	-	TRBV5-4	TRBD1	CASSPATGNPNSPLHF	TGTGCCAGCAGCCCAGCGACAGGGAATCCAAATTCACCCCTCCACTTT
TRBJ2-1	-	TRBV27	TRBD2	CASSPTSAIEDEQFF	TGTGCCAGCAGTCCGACTAGCGCCATAGAGGATGAGCAGTTCTTC
TRBJ2-1	-	TRBV5-1	TRBD2	CASSFRRGLADNEQFF	TGCGCCAGCAGCTTTCGACGGGGACTAGCGGACAATGAGCAGTTCTTC
TRBJ2-1	few	TRBV7-8	TRBD1	CASSFFPQGAYNEQFF	TGTGCCAGCAGCTTTTTTCCGCAGGGGGCCTACAATGAGCAGTTCTTC
TRBJ2-1	-	TRBV5-4	TRBD2	CASSPGGTSGIAEQFF	TGTGCCAGCAGCCCCGGAGGGACTAGCGGGATTGCTGAGCAGTTCTTC
TRBJ2-5	-	TRBV15	-	CATRPGGRQETQYF	TGTGCCACCAGACCGGGGGGCCGTCAAGAGACCCAGTACTTC
TRBJ1-1	few	TRBV5-1	-	CASSLRRGGTEAFF	TGCGCCAGCAGCTTGAGGAGAGGGGGCACTGAAGCTTTCTTT
TRBJ1-5	-	TRBV19	-	CASSISLGGNQPQHF	TGTGCCAGTAGTATCTCCCTCGGGGGAAATCAGCCCCAGCATTTT
TRBJ2-7	-	TRBV14	-	CASSYSIPSYEQYF	TGTGCCAGCAGCTACAGTATTCCCTCCTACGAGCAGTACTTC
TRBJ1-6	-	TRBV6-4	TRBD1	CARPGQYNSPLHF	TGTGCCCGTCCGGGACAGTATAATTCACCCCTCCACTTT
TRBJ2-5	-	TRBV15	-	CATSRDNRQETQYF	TGTGCCACCAGCAGAGATAACAGACAAGAGACCCAGTACTTC
TRBJ2-7	-	TRBV5-1	-	CASSLGLEVRSYEQYF	TGCGCCAGCAGCTTGGGATTAGAGGTGCGTTCCTACGAGCAGTACTTC